Here is one TCR beta chain with its context. The sample belongs to a study of T cell changes during pregnancy in multiple sclerosis. CDR3 length: 13 residues. The germline V and J ends were trimmed by 0 bases and 8 bases, with 9 bases remaining between them. The V gene's germline CDR1 is LGHNA and CDR2 YNFKEQ. Sequencing used immunoSEQ multiplex PCR; TCRdb keeps in-frame clones, though not all of them. Counted here are about 92,000 clones, roughly 90% occurring once; the ten biggest clones make up over 1.5%. This TCR was sampled from a female donor with multiple sclerosis, enrolled in a pregnancy study. Sequenced material: peripheral blood, taken in the first trimester of pregnancy. J is TRBJ2-3 and V is TRBV4-2; the D is unclear. The CDR3 coding sequence is TGTGCCAGCAGCCAAGATCGGCGGTCTACGCAGTATTTT. Its translation is CASSQDRRSTQYF.